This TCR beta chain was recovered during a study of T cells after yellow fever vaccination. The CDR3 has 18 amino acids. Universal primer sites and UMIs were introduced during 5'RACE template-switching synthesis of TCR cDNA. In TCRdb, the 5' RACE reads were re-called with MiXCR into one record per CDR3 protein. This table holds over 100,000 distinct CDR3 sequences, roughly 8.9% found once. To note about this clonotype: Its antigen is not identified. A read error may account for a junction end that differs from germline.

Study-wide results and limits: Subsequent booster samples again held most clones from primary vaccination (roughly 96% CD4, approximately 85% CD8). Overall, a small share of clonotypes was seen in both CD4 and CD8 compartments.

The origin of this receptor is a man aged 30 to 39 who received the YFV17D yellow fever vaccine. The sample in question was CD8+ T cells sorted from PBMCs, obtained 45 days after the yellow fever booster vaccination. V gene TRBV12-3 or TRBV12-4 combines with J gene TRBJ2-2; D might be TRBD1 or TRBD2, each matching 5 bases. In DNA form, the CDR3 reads TGTACCAGCAGTCCGGGGACGGGGAAGCCGGAGAACACCGGGGAGCTGTTTTTT. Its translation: CTSSPGTGKPENTGELFF.